Listed below are T cell receptor beta chains from one sample, sequenced in a study of blood T cell repertoires in COVID-19. Sequencing used immunoSEQ multiplex PCR; TCRdb keeps in-frame clones, though not all of them. The sample lists some 40,000 clones; 65% to 85% were seen once. Sequenced sample: peripheral blood. The receptors stem from a man aged 55 to 70 in a cohort sampled during active COVID-19. CDR3s include the opening cysteine and the closing phenylalanine or tryptophan. Fields, in order: J gene, V gene, D gene, clone size, CDR3 DNA, CDR3 protein. The D gene is left open where the match is weak. A row's size may be missing; if present it is once, few, many or a size class.

>TRBJ1-2|TRBV4-1|-|-
TGCGCCAGCAGCCCCCTAGGAGGAAGCTACACCTTC
CASSPLGGSYTF
>TRBJ2-2|TRBV25-1|TRBD2|few
TGTGCCAGCAGTGCGTCTAGCGGGAGTCTTAACACCGGGGAGCTGTTTTTT
CASSASSGSLNTGELFF
>TRBJ2-4|TRBV6-1|-|-
TGTGCCAGCAGTGAAGCGCTAGAAGCCAAAAACATTCAGTACTTC
CASSEALEAKNIQYF
>TRBJ2-7|TRBV2|TRBD1|few
TGTGCCAGCCAGGGACAGAGCCGCTACGAGCAGTACTTC
CASQGQSRYEQYF
>TRBJ2-3|TRBV7-2|TRBD2|-
TGTGCCAGCAGCTTACCTAGCGGGGGAGCTAGCACAGATACGCAGTATTTT
CASSLPSGGASTDTQYF
>TRBJ2-5|TRBV3-1/TRBV3-2|-|-
TGTGCCAGCAGCCCCAGGACTGCTAAAGAGACCCAGTACTTC
CASSPRTAKETQYF
>TRBJ2-1|TRBV7-2|-|-
TGTGCCAGCAGCTTAGGGGGCGGTGGATACAATGAGCAGTTCTTC
CASSLGGGGYNEQFF
>TRBJ2-5|TRBV11-3|-|-
TGTGCCAGCAGCTTAGGGGTCAGGGTCCAAGAGACCCAGTACTTC
CASSLGVRVQETQYF
>TRBJ2-2|TRBV10-3|-|-
TGTGCCATCAGTGTAGGGGGGAACACCGGGGAGCTGTTTTTT
CAISVGGNTGELFF
>TRBJ1-4|TRBV5-8|TRBD1|-
TGTGCCAGCAGCCCTCGACAGGGCTCCCGAAAACTGTTTTTT
CASSPRQGSRKLFF
>TRBJ1-4|TRBV24-1|-|few
TGTGCCACCAGTGATCCGCGCACAGACGAAGAAGAAAAACTGTTTTTT
CATSDPRTDEEEKLFF
>TRBJ2-7|TRBV6-2/TRBV6-3|-|-
TGTGCCAGCAGTTACGGGGGGACCTACGAGCAGTACTTC
CASSYGGTYEQYF
>TRBJ1-2|TRBV29-1|-|once
TGCAGCGTGGACGAGGGCGGCTACACCTTC
CSVDEGGYTF
>TRBJ2-1|TRBV10-2|-|once
TGCGCCAGCAGTGTAAACCTCCAGGGGTCCTACAATGAGCAGTTCTTC
CASSVNLQGSYNEQFF
>TRBJ2-1|TRBV4-2|TRBD2|once
TGTGCCAGCAGCCAAGGTCTAGCGGGAACCAATGAGCAGTTCTTC
CASSQGLAGTNEQFF
>TRBJ2-7|TRBV19|TRBD1|-
TGTGCCAGTTTGGGACAGGGTAATAGCGAGCAGTACTTC
CASLGQGNSEQYF